What follows describes a single T cell receptor beta chain. The antigen is not known. This record comes from a study of T cell responses to AZD1222 COVID-19 vaccine. Study results and caveats: All repertoire sampling was performed exclusively after the peak T cell response. Nearly half of unique spike-specific TCRs reportedly avoided B.1.351 and B.1.1.7 mutated regions. Recipients of AZD1222 seropositive at baseline numbered only 5 or 6. Following two doses of AZD1222, Spike-specific TCR breadth and depth rose.

V was cut by 2 bases and J by 1 base, with 10 bases left in between. Germline V gene lookup returns CDR1 WNHNN and CDR2 SYGVQD (reference sequence). This CDR3 region has 15 residues. TCRdb keeps only in-frame clones here, not all; method: immunoSEQ multiplex PCR. The data show around 120,000 clones, with approximately 88% seen just once and roughly a sixth held by the top ten. The clonotype originates from an adult in good health. This chain uses TRBV10-1 with TRBJ2-3, with D hard to call. The starting material was peripheral blood, obtained on day 0 of MenACWY control vaccination. The CDR3 bases are TGCGCCAGCAGTGAGCTGGGATCTGGCACAGATACGCAGTATTTT. Residues: CASSELGSGTDTQYF.